Sequencing of this T cell receptor beta chain was carried out in a study of CD8 T cells in ankylosing spondylitis. The CDR3 is 17 amino acids. Germline-derived CDR1 and CDR2 are DFQATT and SNEGSKA (reference sequence). Trimming took 2 bases from V and 2 from J; bases not matched to a gene: 9. Study-wide results and caveats: In ankylosing spondylitis blood, a motif of 7 to 9 highly homologous TCR beta variants appeared characteristic.

On this clonotype: The antigen is unknown.

Scientists made TCR beta libraries using quantitative 5'-RACE with molecular barcodes. TCRdb analysed the 5' RACE reads with MiXCR anew, one entry per CDR3 protein. The top ten clones hold roughly 15% of a sample with some 150,000 distinct CDR3 sequences, 40% to 50% of them seen once. Sequenced: synovial fluid, either unsorted or a sorted T cell fraction (not recorded which). The rearrangement links TRBV20-1 to TRBJ2-2, with TRBD2 matching 9 bases. This clonotype originated in a male donor with ankylosing spondylitis. The CDR3 sequence is CSARTMGREGNTGELFF. As DNA, the CDR3 is TGCAGTGCTAGAACGATGGGGCGGGAGGGAAACACCGGGGAGCTGTTTTTT.